These 11 T cell receptor beta chains originate from one sample sequenced in a study of T cell responses to AZD1222 COVID-19 vaccine. Profiling relied on immunoSEQ multiplex PCR, and the TCRdb table lists in-frame clones only, not all of them. The sample lists about 130,000 clones, over 75% seen once, with 6.9% in the top ten. The source was peripheral blood, collected on day 0 of AZD1222 vaccination. The source of these receptors is an adult in good health.

As to this clone: At one of its ends the junction is not consistent with the germline gene, which may arise from a read error. This chain uses TRBV28 with TRBJ1-2; no reliable D call. The CDR3 loop spans 13 amino acids. Per the germline V gene, CDR1 is MDHEN and CDR2 is SYDVKM. CDR3 bases: TGTGCCAGCAGTTCCTCCCCCTCCCAGCATCGGGTTTTC. It encodes CASSSSPSQHRVF.

The J gene is TRBJ2-6, the V gene TRBV5-1; D not certain. Per germline, CDR1 SGHRS and CDR2 YFSETQ. The V and J ends lost 2 bases and 4 bases respectively, with 7 bases between them. The CDR3 runs to 14 residues. CDR3 amino acids: CASSFNLGANVLTF. CDR3 DNA: TGCGCCAGCAGCTTTAACCTAGGGGCCAACGTCCTGACTTTC. The entire variable domain, with the rest obtained from reference TRBV5-1 and TRBJ2-6, is as follows: KAGVTQTPRYLIKTRGQQVTLSCSPISGHRSVSWYQQTPGQGLQFLFEYFSETQRNKGNFPGRFSGRQFSNSRSEMNVSTLELGDSALYLCASSFNLGANVLTFGAGSRLTVL.

CDR3 coding DNA: TGTGCCAGCAGCTTAGAGGCCGCGGCAGGGGGCACTGAAGCTTTCTTT. Protein product: CASSLEAAAGGTEAFF. V usage is TRBV11-2 and J usage is TRBJ1-1, with 7 nucleotides matching TRBD1. J gave up 4 bases and V 0 bases, and 8 bases lay outside the gene matches. The CDR3 is 16 amino acids. The V gene's germline CDR1 is SGHAT and CDR2 FQNNGV.

This clone was seen at least ten times. V and J are TRBV3-1 (or the pseudogene TRBV3-2) and TRBJ1-3; 7 bases agree with TRBD1. V gave up 1 base and J gave up 0 bases; unmatched junction bases: 3. CDR3 length: 16 residues. Germline CDR1 LGHDT, CDR2 YNNKEL (reference sequence). CDR3 sequence reads: CASSQVHRGSGNTIYF. The CDR3 DNA is TGTGCCAGCAGCCAAGTCCACAGGGGCTCTGGAAACACCATATATTTT.

This chain connects TRBV28 to TRBJ2-7, with TRBD2 matching 9 bases. This CDR3 is 15 amino acids long. J gave up 6 bases and V 6 bases, and 12 bases lay outside the gene matches. Germline V CDR1 and CDR2: MDHEN, SYDVKM. The CDR3 here is CASSLPAGGLGEQYF. CDR3 coding DNA: TGTGCCAGCAGCCTCCCGGCGGGGGGGCTAGGCGAGCAGTACTTC.

This rearrangement joins TRBV19 to TRBJ2-2; D possibly corresponds to TRBD2 (5 bases). Trimming left V 3 bases short and J 0 bases short, with 14 bases between. This CDR3 contains 17 residues. CDR1 and CDR2 (germline): LNHDA, SQIVND (reference sequence). CDR3 sequence reads: CASSISGESANTGELFF. The CDR3 nucleotides read TGTGCCAGTAGTATCTCCGGGGAGTCGGCGAACACCGGGGAGCTGTTTTTT.

The rearrangement uses TRBV18 and TRBJ1-2; D is uncertain. V lost 4 bases, J lost 8 bases, and 20 bases lay in between. CDR1 is KGHSH, CDR2 LQKENI, per germline. There are 15 residues in the CDR3. Here the CDR3 DNA reads TGTGCCAGCTCACAGAGGTCTCGAGTTATAGACGGCTACACCTTC. Translation: CASSQRSRVIDGYTF.

As to this clone: One end of the junction varies from germline; a read error may be responsible. The rearrangement links TRBV6-4 to TRBJ2-7; TRBD1 is a possible D gene (5 bases). The length of the CDR3 is 11 residues. The germline gives CDR1 MRHNA, CDR2 SNTAGT. CDR3 in amino acids: CASSDRGFPSF. In nucleotides, the CDR3 is TGTGCCAGCAGTGACAGGGGCTTCCCGTCCTTC.

Written as DNA, the CDR3 is TGTGCCAGCAGTTCTCGGGGGCCCACGGGCTATGGCTACACCTTC. Translated, it gives CASSSRGPTGYGYTF. The V and J genes are TRBV6-5 and TRBJ1-2, with D perhaps TRBD1 (6 bases). V gave up 4 bases and J gave up 4 bases, with 16 bases separating them. The germline V gene has CDR1 MNHEY and CDR2 SVGAGI. This CDR3 region has 15 residues.

V and J are TRBV6-5 and TRBJ1-6; the match to TRBD1 covers 7 bases. The trim removed 10 bases at V and 7 bases at J, leaving 4 bases unmatched. The CDR3 runs 12 residues. Germline CDR1 MNHEY, CDR2 SVGAGI. CDR3: CAIGTENSPLHF. CDR3 DNA sequence: TGTGCCATCGGGACAGAAAATTCACCCCTCCACTTT.

The V call is TRBV3-1 (or the pseudogene TRBV3-2), the J call TRBJ1-3, with D perhaps matching TRBD1 (5 bases). Per the germline V gene, CDR1 is LGHDT and CDR2 is YNNKEL (reference sequence). Trimming took off 0 bases at V and 0 bases at J, with 15 bases between the two ends. The CDR3 contains 18 residues. CDR3 sequence: CASSQDRSTGGSGNTIYF. CDR3 sequence (DNA): TGTGCCAGCAGCCAAGATCGGAGCACGGGGGGCTCTGGAAACACCATATATTTT.